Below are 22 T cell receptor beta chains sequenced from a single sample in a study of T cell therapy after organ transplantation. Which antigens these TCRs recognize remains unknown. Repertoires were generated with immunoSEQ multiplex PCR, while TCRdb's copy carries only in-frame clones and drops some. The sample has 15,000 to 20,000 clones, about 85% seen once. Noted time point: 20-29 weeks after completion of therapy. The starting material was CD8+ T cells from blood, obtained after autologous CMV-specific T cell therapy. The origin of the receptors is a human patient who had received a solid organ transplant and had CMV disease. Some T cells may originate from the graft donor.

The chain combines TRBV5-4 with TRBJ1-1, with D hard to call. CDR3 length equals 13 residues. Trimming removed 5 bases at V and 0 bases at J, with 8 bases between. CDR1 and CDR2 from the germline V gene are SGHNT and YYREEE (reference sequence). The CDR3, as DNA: TGTGCCAGCAGGGTCGGCATGAACACTGAAGCTTTCTTT. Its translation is CASRVGMNTEAFF.

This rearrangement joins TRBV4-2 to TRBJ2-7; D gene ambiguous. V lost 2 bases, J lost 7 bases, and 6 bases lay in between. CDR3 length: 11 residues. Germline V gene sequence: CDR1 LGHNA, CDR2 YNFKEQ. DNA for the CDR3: TGTGCCAGCAGCCAACACCGGGAGCAGTACTTC. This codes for CASSQHREQYF.

CDR3 DNA sequence: TGTGCCAGTGCATATTGGGGACAGGGTTTCGGCCAGCCCCAGCATTTT. Amino acid sequence: CASAYWGQGFGQPQHF. V usage is TRBV19 and J usage is TRBJ1-5; 9 bases align to TRBD1. J gave up 7 bases and V 8 bases, and 15 bases lay outside the gene matches. Germline-derived CDR1 and CDR2 are LNHDA and SQIVND (reference sequence). The CDR3 is made up of 16 amino acids.

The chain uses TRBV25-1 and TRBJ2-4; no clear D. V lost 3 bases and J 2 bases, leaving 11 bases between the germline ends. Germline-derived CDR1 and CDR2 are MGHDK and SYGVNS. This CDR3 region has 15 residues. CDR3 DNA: TGTGCCAGCAGTGATCCTACAGAGACCAAAAACATTCAGTACTTC. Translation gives CASSDPTETKNIQYF.

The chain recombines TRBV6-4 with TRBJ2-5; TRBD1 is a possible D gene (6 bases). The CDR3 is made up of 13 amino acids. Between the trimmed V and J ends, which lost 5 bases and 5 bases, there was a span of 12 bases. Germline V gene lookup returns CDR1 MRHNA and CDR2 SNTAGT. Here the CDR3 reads CASSKTGIETQYF. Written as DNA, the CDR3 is TGTGCCAGCAGTAAAACAGGGATTGAGACCCAGTACTTC.

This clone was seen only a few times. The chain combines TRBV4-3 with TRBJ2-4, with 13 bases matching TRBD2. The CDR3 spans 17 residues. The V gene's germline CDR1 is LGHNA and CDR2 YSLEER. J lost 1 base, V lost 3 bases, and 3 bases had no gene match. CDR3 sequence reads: CASSHGLAGEAKNIQYF. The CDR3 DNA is TGCGCCAGCAGCCATGGACTAGCGGGGGAGGCCAAAAACATTCAGTACTTC.

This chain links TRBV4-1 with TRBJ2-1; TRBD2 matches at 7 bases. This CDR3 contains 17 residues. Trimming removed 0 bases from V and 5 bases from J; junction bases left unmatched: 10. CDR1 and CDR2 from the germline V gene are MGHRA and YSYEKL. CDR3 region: CASSQEGRASWDNEQFF. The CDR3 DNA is TGCGCCAGCAGCCAAGAGGGGAGGGCCTCCTGGGACAATGAGCAGTTCTTC.

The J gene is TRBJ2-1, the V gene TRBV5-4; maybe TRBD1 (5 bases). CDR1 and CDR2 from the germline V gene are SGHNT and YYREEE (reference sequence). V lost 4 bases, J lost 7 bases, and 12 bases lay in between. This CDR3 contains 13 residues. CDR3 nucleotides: TGTGCCAGCAGCGACTGGTACAGGAATGAGCAGTTCTTC. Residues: CASSDWYRNEQFF.

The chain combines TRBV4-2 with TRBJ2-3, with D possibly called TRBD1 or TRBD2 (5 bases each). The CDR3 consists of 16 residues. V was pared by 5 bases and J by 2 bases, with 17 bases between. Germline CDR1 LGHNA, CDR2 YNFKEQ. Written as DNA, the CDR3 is TGTGCCAGCAGCTTCCCCGGGACCCCGGACACAGATACGCAGTATTTT. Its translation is CASSFPGTPDTDTQYF.

The CDR3: CASSSTRGRDTEAFF. CDR3 nucleotide sequence: TGTGCCAGCAGTTCAACCAGGGGGAGGGACACTGAAGCTTTCTTT. The chain carries TRBV7-9 and TRBJ1-1; 7 bases agree with TRBD1. The CDR3 has 15 residues. V lost 6 bases, J lost 3 bases, and 10 bases stayed unmatched. From germline, CDR1 is SEHNR and CDR2 FQNEAQ (reference sequence).

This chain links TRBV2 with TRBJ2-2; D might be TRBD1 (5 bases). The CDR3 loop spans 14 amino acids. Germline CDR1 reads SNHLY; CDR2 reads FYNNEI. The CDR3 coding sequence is TGTGCTGGAAGGGGCAGGGAGAACACCGGGGAGCTGTTTTTT. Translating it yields CAGRGRENTGELFF.

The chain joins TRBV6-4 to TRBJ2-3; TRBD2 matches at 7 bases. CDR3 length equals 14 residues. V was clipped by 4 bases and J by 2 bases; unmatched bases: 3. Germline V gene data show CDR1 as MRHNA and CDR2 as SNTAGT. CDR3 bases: TGTGCCAGCAGTGCCAGCGGGAACACAGATACGCAGTATTTT. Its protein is CASSASGNTDTQYF.

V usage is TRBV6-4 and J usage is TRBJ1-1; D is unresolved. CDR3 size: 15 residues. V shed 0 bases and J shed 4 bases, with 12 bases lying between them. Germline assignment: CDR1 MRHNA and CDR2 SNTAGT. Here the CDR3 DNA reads TGTGCCAGCAGTGACTCGGAAACGCCGGGCACTGAAGCTTTCTTT. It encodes CASSDSETPGTEAFF.

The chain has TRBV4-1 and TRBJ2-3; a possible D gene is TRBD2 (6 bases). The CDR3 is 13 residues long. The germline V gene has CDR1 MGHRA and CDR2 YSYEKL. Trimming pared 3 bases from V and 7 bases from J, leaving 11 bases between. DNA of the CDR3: TGCGCCAGCAGCCATTCGGGGAGGAATACGCAGTATTTT. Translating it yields CASSHSGRNTQYF.

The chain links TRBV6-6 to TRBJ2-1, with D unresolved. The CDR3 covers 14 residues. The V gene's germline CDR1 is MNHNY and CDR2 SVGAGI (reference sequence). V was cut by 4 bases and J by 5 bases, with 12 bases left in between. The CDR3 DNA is TGTGCCAGCAGTTTAGGTGGCAGTAACAATGAGCAGTTCTTC. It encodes CASSLGGSNNEQFF.

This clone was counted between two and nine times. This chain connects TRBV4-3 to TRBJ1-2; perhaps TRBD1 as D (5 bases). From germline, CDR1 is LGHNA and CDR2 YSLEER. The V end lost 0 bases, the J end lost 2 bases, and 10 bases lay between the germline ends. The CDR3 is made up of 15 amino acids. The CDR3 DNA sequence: TGCGCCAGCAGCCAAGAAGTCGCAGGGAACTATGGCTACACCTTC. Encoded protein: CASSQEVAGNYGYTF.

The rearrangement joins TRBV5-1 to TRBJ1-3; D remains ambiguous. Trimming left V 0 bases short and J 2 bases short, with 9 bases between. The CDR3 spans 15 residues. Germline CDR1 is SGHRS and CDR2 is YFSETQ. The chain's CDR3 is CASSLEGFPGNTIYF. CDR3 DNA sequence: TGCGCCAGCAGCTTGGAAGGGTTCCCTGGAAACACCATATATTTT.

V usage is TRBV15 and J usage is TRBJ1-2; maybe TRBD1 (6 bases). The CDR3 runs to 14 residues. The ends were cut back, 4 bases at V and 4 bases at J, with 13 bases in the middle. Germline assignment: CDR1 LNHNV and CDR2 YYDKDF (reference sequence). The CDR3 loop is CATSKYRVAYGYTF. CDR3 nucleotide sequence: TGTGCCACCAGCAAATACAGGGTAGCCTATGGCTACACCTTC.

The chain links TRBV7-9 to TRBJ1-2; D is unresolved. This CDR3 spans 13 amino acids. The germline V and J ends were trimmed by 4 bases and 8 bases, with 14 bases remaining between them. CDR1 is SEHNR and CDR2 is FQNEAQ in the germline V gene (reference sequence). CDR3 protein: CASSSAVGQGYTF. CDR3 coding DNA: TGTGCCAGCAGCTCCGCGGTGGGCCAGGGCTACACCTTC. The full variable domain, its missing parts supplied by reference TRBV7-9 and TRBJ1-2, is DTGVSQNPRHKITKRGQNVTFRCDPISEHNRLYWYRQTLGQGPEFLTYFQNEAQLEKSRLLSDRFSAERPKGSFSTLEIQRTEQGDSAMYLCASSSAVGQGYTFGSGTRLTVV.

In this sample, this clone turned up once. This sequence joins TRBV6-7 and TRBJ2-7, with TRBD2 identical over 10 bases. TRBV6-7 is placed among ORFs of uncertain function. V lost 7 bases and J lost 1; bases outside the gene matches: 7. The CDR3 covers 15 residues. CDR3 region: CASNVGLAESYEQYF. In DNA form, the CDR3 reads TGTGCCAGCAACGTCGGACTAGCGGAATCCTACGAGCAGTACTTC.

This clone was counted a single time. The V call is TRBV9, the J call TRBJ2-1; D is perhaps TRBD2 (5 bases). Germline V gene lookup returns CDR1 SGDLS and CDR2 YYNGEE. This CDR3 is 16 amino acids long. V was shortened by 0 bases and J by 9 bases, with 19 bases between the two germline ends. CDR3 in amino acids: CASSVGSGLLSPEQFF. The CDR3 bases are TGTGCCAGCAGCGTAGGGTCAGGACTTTTGTCCCCTGAGCAGTTCTTC.

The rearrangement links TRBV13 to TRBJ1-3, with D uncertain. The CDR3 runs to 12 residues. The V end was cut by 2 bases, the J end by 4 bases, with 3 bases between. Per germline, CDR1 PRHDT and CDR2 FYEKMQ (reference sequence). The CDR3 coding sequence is TGTGCCAGCAGCTTAACAGGAAACACCATATATTTT. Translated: CASSLTGNTIYF.